The 8 T cell receptor beta chains listed next were all sequenced from one sample in a study of beta chain features in type 1 diabetes. Overall study results and limits: In every one of the four CD4+ subsets, TCRB CDR3s were moderately but significantly shorter in Type 1 diabetes patients.

Since all of the isolated RNA was reverse transcribed, expressed TCRB transcripts were what got sequenced. The data were produced by immunoSEQ multiplex PCR, yet TCRdb's version contains in-frame clones alone and is incomplete. This sample has around 600,000 clones, with around 12% found just once. These receptors are not linked to any known antigen. Input material: naive CD4+ T cells from blood. The receptors shown here come from a man aged 30 to 45 with type 1 diabetes.

The rearrangement joins TRBV9 to TRBJ1-6; perhaps TRBD1 as D (5 bases). This CDR3 has 17 residues. V gave up 0 bases and J gave up 8 bases, with 18 bases separating them. Germline CDR1 is SGDLS and CDR2 is YYNGEE. The CDR3 region has the DNA TGTGCCAGCAGCGTAGCTTGGGGGGAGTCGAGTGATTCACCCCTCCACTTT. Its protein product is CASSVAWGESSDSPLHF.

The table lists this clone with a few counts. This chain links TRBV7-8 with TRBJ2-2; D may be TRBD2 (5 bases). Trimming pared 2 bases from V and 4 bases from J, leaving 11 bases between. The CDR3 runs to 15 residues. Germline CDR1 is SGHVS and CDR2 is FQNEAQ. CDR3 in DNA: TGTGCCAGCAGCTTAATGAGGGTGGGCACCGGGGAGCTGTTTTTT. It yields the protein CASSLMRVGTGELFF.

This chain uses TRBV27 with TRBJ1-6, with D uncertain. Germline CDR1 reads MNHEY; CDR2 reads SMNVEV (reference sequence). Trimming removed 3 bases from V and 8 bases from J, with 17 bases in between. CDR3 length: 16 residues. The CDR3 spells CASSFKAHLGDSPLHF. CDR3 in DNA: TGTGCCAGCAGTTTCAAGGCGCACCTCGGCGATTCACCCCTCCACTTT.

Only a few counts were recorded for this clone. This chain joins TRBV10-2 and TRBJ1-2; D gene unclear. Germline CDR1 WSHSY, CDR2 SAAADI. V gave up 3 bases and J gave up 0 bases, with 14 bases separating them. The CDR3 length is 16 residues. The CDR3 protein is CASSDSSRPTNYGYTF. CDR3 bases: TGCGCCAGCAGTGATTCATCCAGGCCTACTAACTATGGCTACACCTTC.

The chain is built from TRBV23-1 and TRBJ1-2; D gene unclear. TRBV23-1 is filed as an ORF, its function uncertain. With 4 bases removed from V and 8 bases from J, the gap between germline ends came to 11 bases. This CDR3 region has 12 residues. DNA of the CDR3: TGCGCCAGCAGTCCCTCCGAGGGAGGCTACACCTTC. Its translation: CASSPSEGGYTF.

This chain's CDR3 is CASSQEKVLGNSYEQYF. The CDR3 bases are TGTGCCAGCAGCCAAGAGAAAGTACTGGGAAATTCCTACGAGCAGTACTTC. The chain uses TRBV4-2 and TRBJ2-7; D call uncertain. The CDR3 is 17 amino acids. In germline, CDR1 is LGHNA, CDR2 YNFKEQ. The V and J ends lost 0 bases and 1 base respectively, with 16 bases between them.

The rearrangement uses TRBV9 and TRBJ2-5; 9 nucleotides agree with TRBD2. The CDR3 contains 14 residues. V dropped 1 base and J dropped 3; count of bases not matched to a gene: 1. Germline CDR1 and CDR2: SGDLS and YYNGEE. The CDR3 region is CASSVRGGEETQYF. The CDR3 DNA reads TGTGCCAGCAGCGTACGCGGGGGGGAAGAGACCCAGTACTTC.

The chain combines TRBV7-9 with TRBJ1-4, with unresolved D. This CDR3 is 12 amino acids long. Germline V gene data show CDR1 as SEHNR and CDR2 as FQNEAQ (reference sequence). The V end was cut by 5 bases, the J end by 7 bases, with 8 bases between. CDR3 DNA sequence: TGTGCCAGCAGCGGCCGGCCTGAAAAACTGTTTTTT. Encoded protein: CASSGRPEKLFF.